Sequencing of this T cell receptor beta chain was carried out in a study of blood T cell repertoires in COVID-19. Study-level information: Sample material is recorded as cDNA or gDNA derived from T cells, B-cell-depleted T cells, or PBMCs.

Patients in Seattle were enrolled during active infection, then followed longitudinally. TCRdb's copy holds only in-frame clones and misses some; the assay was immunoSEQ multiplex PCR. In the table there are roughly 290,000 clones, around nine tenths of which are singletons. This CDR3 region has 16 residues. Looked up from germline, CDR1 is MNHNY and CDR2 is SVGAGI (reference sequence). V was shortened by 2 bases and J by 0 bases, with 11 bases between the two germline ends. The sequence came from a young woman with COVID-19, enrolled during active disease. Sequences were obtained from peripheral blood. The chain combines TRBV6-6 with TRBJ1-5; D ambiguous. The CDR3 protein is CASSYPLSDSNQPQHF. CDR3 coding DNA: TGTGCCAGCAGTTACCCTCTTAGTGATAGCAATCAGCCCCAGCATTTT.